This T cell receptor (beta chain) comes out of a study of cytomegalovirus exposure and HLA in healthy donors. The study's findings and limits: With DRB1 most and HLA-C fewest, TCR association rates differed between HLA loci in a later analysis. A later analysis, which compared TCR beta chains of equal frequency, found the HLA-associated ones more clonally expanded. The study flagged roughly 160 TCR beta chains as cytomegalovirus-associated.

The PCR had 60 Vbeta and 13 Jbeta primers. Method: immunoSEQ multiplex PCR; TCRdb's copy keeps in-frame clones and lacks some. This sample carries approximately 100,000 clones, around three quarters of them seen once, and the ten largest clones take around 15%. After removal of 0 bases from V and 10 bases from J, the junction contained 11 bases not matched to a gene. The CDR3 sequence is 15 residues long. Germline-derived CDR1 and CDR2 are SGHRS and YFSETQ. In its sample, this clone was seen a few times. The antigen is undetermined. The specimen sequenced was PBMCs. This TCR was recovered from a man aged 55 to 70 in good health and CMV-seropositive. The chain is built from TRBV5-1 and TRBJ2-7, with TRBD1 matching over 9 bases. This CDR3 is CASSLGGTGGASQYF. The CDR3 DNA is TGCGCCAGCAGCTTGGGGGGTACAGGGGGCGCTTCCCAGTACTTC.